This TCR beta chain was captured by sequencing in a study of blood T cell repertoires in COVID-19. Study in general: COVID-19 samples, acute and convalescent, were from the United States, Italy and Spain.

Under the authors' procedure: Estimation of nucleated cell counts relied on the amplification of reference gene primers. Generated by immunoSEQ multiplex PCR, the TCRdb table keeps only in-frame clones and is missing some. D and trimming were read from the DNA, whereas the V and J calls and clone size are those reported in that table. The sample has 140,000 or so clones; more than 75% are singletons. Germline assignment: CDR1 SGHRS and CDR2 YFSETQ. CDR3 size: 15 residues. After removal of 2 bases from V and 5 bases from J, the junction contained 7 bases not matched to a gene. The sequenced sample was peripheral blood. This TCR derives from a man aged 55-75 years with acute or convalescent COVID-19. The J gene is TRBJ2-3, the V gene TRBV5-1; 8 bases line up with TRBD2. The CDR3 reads CASSFAAGAIDTQYF. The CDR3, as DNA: TGCGCCAGCAGCTTCGCAGCGGGAGCTATAGATACGCAGTATTTT. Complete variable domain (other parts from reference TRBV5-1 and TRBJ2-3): KAGVTQTPRYLIKTRGQQVTLSCSPISGHRSVSWYQQTPGQGLQFLFEYFSETQRNKGNFPGRFSGRQFSNSRSEMNVSTLELGDSALYLCASSFAAGAIDTQYFGPGTRLTVL.